The 13 T cell receptor beta chains below all came from one sample that was sequenced in a study of blood T cell repertoires in COVID-19. TCRdb's copy holds only in-frame clones and misses some; the assay was immunoSEQ multiplex PCR. Of some 70,000 clones listed, 80% to 90% were seen once; the top ten hold 8% to 9.5%. Sequencing was done on a sample of peripheral blood. The source is a man aged 45-65 years with active COVID-19.

CDR3 DNA sequence: TGTGCCAGCAGCCCCAAGTATACGGTCTCCGAGCAGTACTTC. This encodes CASSPKYTVSEQYF. The chain joins TRBV28 to TRBJ2-7; D gene unclear. In germline, CDR1 is MDHEN, CDR2 SYDVKM. With 6 bases removed from V and 6 bases from J, the gap between germline ends came to 18 bases. This CDR3 spans 14 amino acids.

The chain joins TRBV6-1 to TRBJ2-7, with TRBD1 as a possible D gene (6 bases). CDR1 and CDR2 (germline): MNHNS, SASEGT. V lost 0 bases and J 6 bases, leaving 15 bases between the germline ends. This CDR3 comprises 15 residues. The CDR3 sequence is CASSEAGTRGGEQYF. The DNA for the CDR3 is TGTGCCAGCAGTGAAGCCGGGACACGGGGTGGCGAGCAGTACTTC.

The gene calls are TRBV7-2 and TRBJ1-2; D may be TRBD1 (6 bases). CDR1 SGHTA and CDR2 FQGNSA come from the germline V gene. The CDR3 covers 18 residues. The V gene lost 5 bases and the J gene lost 0 bases, with 22 bases spanning the gap. CDR3 coding DNA: TGTGCCAGCAGCCCCCCTGGACAGCAGCTGAGGGCTAACTATGGCTACACCTTC. This encodes CASSPPGQQLRANYGYTF.

The gene calls are TRBV10-3 and TRBJ1-6; the match to TRBD1 covers 9 bases. Losses at the gene ends were 6 bases for V and 10 bases for J; bases not matched to a gene: 7. This CDR3 comprises 14 residues. Per germline, CDR1 ENHRY and CDR2 SYGVKD. This chain's CDR3 is CAISPGTGQSPLHF. The CDR3 coding sequence is TGTGCCATCAGCCCCGGGACAGGGCAATCACCCCTCCACTTT.

This clone has only a few counts. The gene calls are TRBV7-9 and TRBJ2-2; D unresolved. The germline V gene has CDR1 SEHNR and CDR2 FQNEAQ (reference sequence). The CDR3 sequence is 10 residues long. V was trimmed by 8 bases and J by 6 bases, leaving 4 bases between them. In nucleotides, the CDR3 is TGTGCCAGCTTATCCGGGGAGCTGTTTTTT. Translating it yields CASLSGELFF.

The chain carries TRBV28 and TRBJ1-2; tentatively, D is TRBD1 (6 bases). The CDR3 has 17 residues. V was shortened by 5 bases and J by 8 bases, with 27 bases between the two germline ends. Germline CDR1 is MDHEN and CDR2 is SYDVKM. The DNA of the CDR3 is TGTGCCAGCAGTCCCTTTAAGTCAGGGGCGCATGTGGAGGGCTACACCTTC. Residues: CASSPFKSGAHVEGYTF.

The chain employs TRBV19 and TRBJ2-7; no definite D call. The CDR3 covers 13 residues. CDR1 is LNHDA and CDR2 is SQIVND in the germline V gene (reference sequence). Trimming took off 3 bases at V and 0 bases at J, with 6 bases between the two ends. CDR3 bases: TGTGCCAGTAGTATCGGCGGCTCCTACGAGCAGTACTTC. Translated, it gives CASSIGGSYEQYF.

The table lists this clone with a count of one. J is TRBJ1-2 and V is TRBV2; TRBD1 matches at 8 bases. The CDR3 contains 14 residues. V lost 4 bases to trimming and J lost 6 bases; unmatched junction nucleotides: 7. Germline CDR1 reads SNHLY; CDR2 reads FYNNEI. CDR3 sequence: CASSGLTGVNGYTF. The CDR3 bases are TGTGCCAGCAGTGGCTTGACAGGGGTGAATGGCTACACCTTC.

This clone has just a few counts. The chain links TRBV7-2 to TRBJ2-2; D gene uncertain. CDR3 length equals 14 residues. The germline V gene has CDR1 SGHTA and CDR2 FQGNSA. Trimming removed 4 bases at V and 4 bases at J, with 10 bases between. The CDR3 DNA follows: TGTGCCAGCAGCTCATACTACTCCACCGGGGAGCTGTTTTTT. Translated, it gives CASSSYYSTGELFF.

This chain uses TRBV30 with TRBJ1-2; D remains ambiguous. The CDR3 sequence is 12 residues long. Trimming cost V 0 bases and J 8 bases, with 10 bases left between them. Germline V gene data show CDR1 as GTSNPN and CDR2 as SVGIG (reference sequence). The CDR3 protein is CAWSVWSRGYTF. The CDR3 DNA is TGTGCCTGGAGTGTATGGTCGCGCGGCTACACCTTC.

V gene TRBV5-6 combines with J gene TRBJ2-3; 8 positions match TRBD2. The junction had 5 bases not matched to a gene; V was cut back by 6 bases and J by 2 bases. The CDR3 has 14 residues. CDR1 is SGHDT, CDR2 YYEEEE, per germline. CDR3 coding DNA: TGTGCCAGCACCCTAGCGGGTTACACAGATACGCAGTATTTT. This sequence encodes CASTLAGYTDTQYF.

The gene calls are TRBV9 and TRBJ2-7; D is unclear. CDR3 length: 13 amino acids. V dropped 0 bases and J dropped 7 bases, with 11 bases sitting between them. Germline CDR1 and CDR2: SGDLS and YYNGEE. The CDR3 DNA follows: TGTGCCAGCAGCGTAGGGGCAGGTTGGGAGCAGTACTTC. Translated: CASSVGAGWEQYF. Using reference TRBV9 and TRBJ2-7 for the parts outside the CDR3, the full variable domain is DSGVTQTPKHLITATGQRVTLRCSPRSGDLSVYWYQQSLDQGLQFLIQYYNGEERAKGNILERFSAQQFPDLHSELNLSSLELGDSALYFCASSVGAGWEQYFGPGTRLTVT.

V is TRBV9 and J is TRBJ2-1, with D unclear. Per germline, CDR1 SGDLS and CDR2 YYNGEE. This CDR3 has 14 residues. The germline V and J ends were trimmed by 3 bases and 7 bases, with 14 bases remaining between them. DNA of the CDR3: TGTGCCAGCAGCGGGTCACTGGCGGTTAATGAGCAGTTCTTC. Amino acids: CASSGSLAVNEQFF.